The present T cell receptor (beta chain) was sequenced within a study of blood T cell repertoires in COVID-19. Looking at the study overall: Sites in the United States, Italy and Spain provided acute and convalescent COVID-19 samples.

Produced via immunoSEQ multiplex PCR; TCRdb's table is partial and in-frame only. The sample lists roughly 400,000 clones; about 87% were seen once. Per germline, CDR1 LNHDA and CDR2 SQIVND (reference sequence). This CDR3 has 13 residues. The ends were cut back, 9 bases at V and 3 bases at J, with 14 bases in the middle. Participants, about 18 to 90 years old, spanned around 25 US areas. Grouping used clinical history reported by participants in a survey and questionnaire. All recovered Cohort 3 donors got two negative PCRs, got clearance, or saw symptom resolution. This sequence originates from a woman aged 45-65 years who had recovered from COVID-19. Source material: PBMCs or T cells enriched from blood (not recorded which). The rearrangement joins TRBV19 to TRBJ1-1; perhaps TRBD1 as D (6 bases). The CDR3 spells CASDTGFDTEAFF. DNA of the CDR3: TGTGCCAGCGATACAGGGTTTGACACTGAAGCTTTCTTT.